These T cell receptor beta chains were read from a single sample in a study of long-term antiretroviral therapy in people with HIV. Sequenced by immunoSEQ multiplex PCR; TCRdb stores in-frame clones only, minus some. The sample yields tens of thousands of clones, nearly 90% seen once. Specimen: unsorted PBMCs, collected 1.1 years after starting antiretroviral therapy. The receptors here all came from a man aged 18 to 30 with HIV. Both conserved end residues are part of each CDR3. The order of the fields is J gene, D gene, V gene, CDR3 DNA, CDR3 protein. A D gene is named only where the DNA matches it firmly.

TRBJ1-1,.,TRBV6-6,TGTGCCAGCAGTTACGGGGGTGGAAACACTGAAGCTTTCTTT,CASSYGGGNTEAFF
TRBJ2-7,.,TRBV4-1,TGCGCCAGCAGCCAAGGGGGCTCCTACGAGCAGTACTTC,CASSQGGSYEQYF
TRBJ2-7,TRBD2,TRBV4-1,TGCGCCAGCAGCCAAGAACCACTAGCGGGACACTACGAGCAGTACTTC,CASSQEPLAGHYEQYF
TRBJ2-1,.,TRBV5-6,TGTGCCAGCAGCGTGGGCCCCTCAACGGGGAATGAGCAGTTCTTC,CASSVGPSTGNEQFF
TRBJ1-1,.,TRBV29-1,TGCAGCGTCCCTCCATACCCCCGGAGAGGAAAGGGCACTGAAGCTTTCTTT,CSVPPYPRRGKGTEAFF
TRBJ1-1,TRBD1,TRBV18,TGTGCCAGCTCACCACTGGCAGGGGGTGGGGACACTGAAGCTTTCTTT,CASSPLAGGGDTEAFF
TRBJ2-3,.,TRBV5-4,TGTGCCAGCAGCTTGTCCCCCACAGATACGCAGTATTTT,CASSLSPTDTQYF
TRBJ2-4,.,TRBV7-9,TGTGCCAGCAGCCCCGGCGGGGCCCTGGTGGACATTCAGTACTTC,CASSPGGALVDIQYF
TRBJ2-1,.,TRBV27,TGTGCCAGTCACTCGGGTAGCGGATATTACAATGAGCAGTTCTTC,CASHSGSGYYNEQFF
TRBJ2-1,.,TRBV27,TGTGCCAGCAGAGAATTGGCGGGGAATTTGCGGAATGAGCAGTTCTTC,CASRELAGNLRNEQFF